This T cell receptor beta chain comes out of a study of OX40 agonist ivuxolimab in advanced cancers. Study in general: Patients undergoing dose escalation presented with hepatocellular carcinoma, melanoma, renal cell or head and neck cancer. Two patients with cutaneous melanoma and one with hepatocellular carcinoma, three in total, showed partial responses. Overall study results and limits: The average count of expanded clones was higher among CD8+ T cells than among CD4+. With doses of 0.1-3.0 mg/kg, partial responders showed among the lowest clonal expansion.

To note about this clone: Its specificity is not known.

Method: immunoSEQ multiplex PCR; TCRdb's copy keeps in-frame clones and lacks some. Seen here are roughly 100,000 clones, about 90% observed once, and the top ten hold around 1.5%. Sequences were derived from CD4+ or CD8+ T cells sorted from blood, sampled in a trial of the OX40 agonist ivuxolimab. This receptor was identified in an adult with an advanced solid tumor such as melanoma, head and neck, liver or kidney cancer.

The CDR3 DNA reads TGCGCCAGCAGCCAGGGACGAGCCCCCAATGAGCAGTTCTTC. The encoded protein is CASSQGRAPNEQFF. This chain joins TRBV4-1 and TRBJ2-1, with D tentatively TRBD1 or TRBD2 (5 bases each). Looked up from germline, CDR1 is MGHRA and CDR2 is YSYEKL. V lost 3 bases and J lost 6, with 12 bases in between. This CDR3 is 14 amino acids long.